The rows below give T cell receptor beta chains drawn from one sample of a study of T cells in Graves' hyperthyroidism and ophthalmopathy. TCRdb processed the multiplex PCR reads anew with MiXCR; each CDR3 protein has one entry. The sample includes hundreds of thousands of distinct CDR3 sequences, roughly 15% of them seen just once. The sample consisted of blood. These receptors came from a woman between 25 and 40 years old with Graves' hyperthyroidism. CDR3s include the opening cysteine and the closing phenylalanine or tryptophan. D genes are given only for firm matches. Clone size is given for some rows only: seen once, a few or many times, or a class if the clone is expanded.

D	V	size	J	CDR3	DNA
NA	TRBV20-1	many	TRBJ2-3	CSATGHEGTQYF	TGCAGTGCCACCGGACATGAAGGGACGCAGTATTTT
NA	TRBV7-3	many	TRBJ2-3	CASSLNGNPDTQYF	TGTGCCAGCAGCTTAAACGGCAACCCAGATACGCAGTATTTT
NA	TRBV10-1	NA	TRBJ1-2	CASSESRKDVYTF	TGCGCCAGCAGTGAGTCGAGGAAGGACGTCTACACCTTC
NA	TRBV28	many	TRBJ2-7	CASSPPVGPSYEQYF	TGTGCCAGCAGCCCCCCAGTCGGACCCTCCTACGAGCAGTACTTC
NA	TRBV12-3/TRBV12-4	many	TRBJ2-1	CASSPATRSGEQFF	TGTGCCAGCAGTCCCGCGACTAGATCCGGTGAGCAGTTCTTC
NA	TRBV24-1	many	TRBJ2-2	CATSAAGLTGELFF	TGTGCCACCAGTGCCGCAGGGCTCACCGGGGAGCTGTTTTTT
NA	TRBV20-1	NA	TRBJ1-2	CSAHLRAHYGYTF	TGCAGTGCTCACCTCAGGGCACACTATGGCTACACCTTC
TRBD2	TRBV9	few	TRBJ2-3	CASSVASLGLGSTDTQYF	TGTGCCAGCAGCGTAGCCTCATTAGGACTAGGGAGCACAGATACGCAGTATTTT
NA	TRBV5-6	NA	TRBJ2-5	CTSSFMARQETQYF	TGTACCAGCAGCTTCATGGCTAGACAAGAGACCCAGTACTTC
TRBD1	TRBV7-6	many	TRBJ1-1	CASSLDREDTEAFF	TGTGCCAGCAGTTTGGACAGGGAGGACACTGAAGCTTTCTTT